The 8 T cell receptor beta chains below were found in one sample sequenced in a study of blood T cell repertoires in COVID-19. The data were produced by immunoSEQ multiplex PCR, yet TCRdb's version contains in-frame clones alone and is incomplete. Counted here are approximately 230,000 clones, around 83% occurring once; the ten biggest clones make up 4.5% to 6.5%. Sample: peripheral blood. The source is a man older than 75 with acute or convalescent COVID-19.

CDR3 in DNA: TGTGCCAGCAGCCGGGGCGGGGGAGTTCCAGATACGCAGTATTTT. Translation: CASSRGGGVPDTQYF. The chain employs TRBV5-4 and TRBJ2-3; the match to TRBD2 covers 7 bases. Germline values: CDR1 SGHNT, CDR2 YYREEE (reference sequence). The CDR3 has 15 amino acids. J lost 4 bases, V lost 4 bases, and 9 bases had no gene match.

This chain uses TRBV5-1 with TRBJ1-1; 10 bases agree with TRBD1. CDR1 is SGHRS and CDR2 is YFSETQ in the germline V gene. The ends lost 2 bases at V and 4 bases at J; junction bases unmatched: 5. This CDR3 has 15 residues. CDR3 amino acids: CASSFLTGGGTEAFF. As DNA, the CDR3 is TGCGCCAGCAGCTTTCTGACAGGGGGCGGCACTGAAGCTTTCTTT.

This rearrangement joins TRBV21-1 to TRBJ2-7; TRBD1 reflects the table's D call only, with no check against the DNA. TRBV21-1 is deemed a pseudogene. The CDR3 spans 15 residues. The CDR3 region is CASSKVAGCPYEQYF. The CDR3 DNA is TGTGCCAGCAGCAAAGTTGCAGGGTGTCCCTACGAGCAGTACTTC.

The V call is TRBV28, the J call TRBJ1-3; D is uncertain. The V end lost 5 bases, the J end lost 0 bases, and 11 bases lay between the germline ends. CDR1 MDHEN and CDR2 SYDVKM come from the germline V gene. The CDR3 runs to 15 residues. CDR3 sequence: CASSLSGRSGNTIYF. The CDR3 nucleotides read TGTGCCAGCAGTCTGAGCGGCCGCTCTGGAAACACCATATATTTT.

The chain employs TRBV4-1 and TRBJ1-5; perhaps TRBD1 as D (5 bases). The CDR3 extends over 14 amino acids. Germline-derived CDR1 and CDR2 are MGHRA and YSYEKL. The V gene lost 4 bases and the J gene lost 4 bases, with 11 bases spanning the gap. As DNA, the CDR3 is TGCGCCAGCAGCCGATCACAGGAAAATCAGCCCCAGCATTTT. It translates to CASSRSQENQPQHF.

The chain uses TRBV5-5 and TRBJ2-3, with TRBD1 as a possible D gene (6 bases). The germline V gene has CDR1 SGHKS and CDR2 YYEKEE (reference sequence). The V and J ends lost 2 bases and 6 bases respectively, with 13 bases between them. This CDR3 has 14 amino acids. CDR3 sequence: CASSFRGAGDTQYF. CDR3 sequence (DNA): TGTGCCAGCAGCTTCAGGGGCGCAGGGGATACGCAGTATTTT.

The chain is built from TRBV19 and TRBJ2-1; weak D call: TRBD1 (7 bases). V was shortened by 6 bases and J by 0 bases, with 12 bases between the two germline ends. The CDR3 covers 15 residues. Germline CDR1 and CDR2: LNHDA and SQIVND (reference sequence). DNA of the CDR3: TGTGCCAGTAGGGGGGGACAGAACTCCTACAATGAGCAGTTCTTC. This gives the protein CASRGGQNSYNEQFF.

The chain employs TRBV11-2 and TRBJ2-3, with 9 nucleotides matching TRBD1. The junction had 10 bases not matched to a gene; V was cut back by 2 bases and J by 1 base. Germline CDR1 and CDR2: SGHAT and FQNNGV. The CDR3 length is 18 residues. Written as DNA, the CDR3 is TGTGCCAGCAGCTTAAGCCCGATAAGGACAGGGGGCACAGATACGCAGTATTTT. It is translated as CASSLSPIRTGGTDTQYF.